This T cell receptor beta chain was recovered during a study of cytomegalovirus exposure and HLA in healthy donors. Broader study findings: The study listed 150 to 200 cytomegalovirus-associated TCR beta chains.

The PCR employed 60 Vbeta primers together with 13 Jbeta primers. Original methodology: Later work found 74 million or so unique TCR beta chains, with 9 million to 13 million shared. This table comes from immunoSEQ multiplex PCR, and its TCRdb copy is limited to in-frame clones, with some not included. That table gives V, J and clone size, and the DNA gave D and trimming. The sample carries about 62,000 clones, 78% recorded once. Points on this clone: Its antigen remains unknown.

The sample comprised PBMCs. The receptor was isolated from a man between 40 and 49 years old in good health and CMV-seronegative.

The CDR3 DNA is TGCGCCAGCAGCTTGGACGGGACAGGGGGCATAGAGTACTTC. The encoded protein is CASSLDGTGGIEYF. The chain uses TRBV5-1 and TRBJ2-4; 12 bases align to TRBD1. CDR1 SGHRS and CDR2 YFSETQ come from the germline V gene. The CDR3 is 14 amino acids. V trimming: 0 bases; J trimming: 14 bases; junction bases outside the gene matches: 6.